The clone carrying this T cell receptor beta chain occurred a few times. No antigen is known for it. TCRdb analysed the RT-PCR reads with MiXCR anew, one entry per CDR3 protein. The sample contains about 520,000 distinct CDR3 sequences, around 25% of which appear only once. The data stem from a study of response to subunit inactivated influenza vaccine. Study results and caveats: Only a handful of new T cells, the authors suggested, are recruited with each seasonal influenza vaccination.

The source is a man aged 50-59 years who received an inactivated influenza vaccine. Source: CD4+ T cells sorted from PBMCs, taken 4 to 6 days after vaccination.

CDR3 sequence (DNA): TGCAGTGCTAAAGGGGCTAGCGGGAGCTACGAGCAGTACTTC. It yields the protein CSAKGASGSYEQYF. The V call is TRBV20-1, the J call TRBJ2-7; 10 bases match TRBD2. Germline-derived CDR1 and CDR2 are DFQATT and SNEGSKA (reference sequence). V lost 4 bases to trimming and J lost 3 bases; unmatched junction nucleotides: 6. CDR3 length: 14 amino acids.